These 13 T cell receptor beta chains came from one sample sequenced in a study of T-cell reconstitution after alpha-beta-depleted transplantation in children. Unique molecular identifiers tagged the TCRbeta library. TCRdb reprocessed the PCR reads with MiXCR, giving one entry per CDR3 protein. The profile shows roughly 610,000 distinct CDR3 sequences, roughly a tenth of them singletons. The sample in question was PBMCs from the stem cell graft donor, obtained from the stem cell graft. These receptors were taken from a human donor who donated a stem cell graft to a child with acute myeloid leukemia.

This clonotype was found a few times. The V and J genes are TRBV20-1 and TRBJ2-3; 10 bases map to TRBD2. V shed 5 bases, J shed 2 bases, and the junction held 4 bases outside the gene matches. The CDR3 covers 14 residues. Looked up from germline, CDR1 is DFQATT and CDR2 is SNEGSKA (reference sequence). CDR3 coding DNA: TGCAGTGCTTCCGGGACTAGCGCCACAGATACGCAGTATTTT. Translated: CSASGTSATDTQYF.

This clonotype was recorded a few times. This chain connects TRBV7-2 to TRBJ2-1; 12 bases match TRBD2. Germline CDR1 is SGHTA and CDR2 is FQGNSA. This CDR3 contains 14 residues. The V and J ends lost 1 base and 16 bases, in that order; junction bases with no gene match: 8. The CDR3 DNA reads as TGTGCCAGCAGCTTAGGGTCTAGCGGGAGGGATCGATTCTTC. Its protein product is CASSLGSSGRDRFF.

The V call is TRBV30, the J call TRBJ2-4; the D gene is possibly TRBD1 (6 bases). The CDR3 is 14 residues long. V dropped 6 bases and J dropped 2 bases, with 14 bases sitting between them. Germline CDR1 GTSNPN, CDR2 SVGIG (reference sequence). CDR3 sequence: CACTDSRPKNIQYF. CDR3 coding DNA: TGTGCCTGTACGGACAGTCGTCCCAAAAACATTCAGTACTTC.

The J gene is TRBJ2-3, the V gene TRBV7-6; a weak D match, TRBD1 (5 bases). V lost 1 base and J lost 1, with 12 bases in between. Germline V CDR1 and CDR2: SGHVS, FNYEAQ. The CDR3 has 16 amino acids. CDR3 residues: CASSLGQGGRTDTQYF. The CDR3 region has the DNA TGTGCCAGCAGCTTAGGGCAGGGTGGTCGCACAGATACGCAGTATTTT.

The J gene is TRBJ2-1, the V gene TRBV28, with TRBD2 matching over 12 bases. Germline loops: CDR1 MDHEN, CDR2 SYDVKM. J was trimmed by 8 bases and V by 6 bases; bases with no gene match: 8. The CDR3 runs 15 residues. CDR3 nucleotides: TGTGCCAGCAGGGCTAGCGGGAGGGGGGGCGATGAGCAGTTCTTC. It is translated as CASRASGRGGDEQFF.

This clonotype was detected ten times or more. The chain has TRBV12-3 or TRBV12-4 and TRBJ1-2; D not certain. Trimming left V 5 bases short and J 0 bases short, with 10 bases between. The CDR3 length is 14 residues. CDR3 in DNA: TGTGCCAGCAGTCCGGGCGGAGCTAACTATGGCTACACCTTC. As protein: CASSPGGANYGYTF.

This clonotype was observed a handful of times. V and J are TRBV6-2 or TRBV6-3 and TRBJ2-5; 11 nucleotides match TRBD2. The V gene's germline CDR1 is MNHEY and CDR2 SVGEGT. V was clipped by 10 bases and J by 4 bases; unmatched bases: 8. CDR3 length: 14 amino acids. The CDR3 coding sequence is TGTGCCATCCGGCTAGCGGGAGGTGGAGAGACCCAGTACTTC. Its protein product is CAIRLAGGGETQYF.

Details on this clonotype: A much larger clone lies a single base off, so this may be a read error. The chain recombines TRBV20-1 with TRBJ2-1, with 11 positions matching TRBD2. Germline lookup yields CDR1 DFQATT and CDR2 SNEGSKA (reference sequence). This CDR3 comprises 16 residues. CDR3 region: CCARGRLAGHSNEQFF. The DNA of the CDR3 is TGCTGTGCTAGGGGGCGACTAGCGGGGCATAGCAATGAGCAGTTCTTC.

This clonotype was detected only a few times. The rearrangement links TRBV20-1 to TRBJ2-7; 10 bases are shared with TRBD2. V was clipped by 2 bases and J by 3 bases; unmatched bases: 7. This CDR3 is 15 amino acids long. Germline V gene sequence: CDR1 DFQATT, CDR2 SNEGSKA (reference sequence). The CDR3 spells CSARPFTSGNYEQYF. Written as DNA, the CDR3 is TGCAGTGCTAGACCATTCACTAGCGGGAACTACGAGCAGTACTTC.

The sample holds a few counts of this clonotype. The chain uses TRBV6-5 and TRBJ1-4; TRBD1 aligns across 8 bases. This CDR3 is built from 15 residues. The trim removed 3 bases at V and 7 bases at J, leaving 7 bases unmatched. Germline CDR1 MNHEY, CDR2 SVGAGI. CDR3 region: CASSYGQGWGEKLFF. The CDR3 DNA is TGTGCCAGCAGTTATGGACAGGGTTGGGGTGAAAAACTGTTTTTT.

This chain uses TRBV7-2 with TRBJ2-2; 8 bases fit TRBD1. The CDR3 contains 16 residues. J gave up 6 bases and V 3 bases, and 9 bases lay outside the gene matches. Germline lookup yields CDR1 SGHTA and CDR2 FQGNSA. The CDR3 nucleotides read TGTGCCAGCAGCTTTAGACAGGGGACGGTCGCCGGGGAGCTGTTTTTT. Residues: CASSFRQGTVAGELFF.

This clonotype was observed a handful of times. The gene calls are TRBV7-8 and TRBJ2-5, with 9 bases fitting TRBD2. Germline V gene sequence: CDR1 SGHVS, CDR2 FQNEAQ. CDR3 size: 15 residues. Trimming took 1 base from V and 5 from J; bases not matched to a gene: 5. CDR3 sequence reads: CASSLDGGRAETQYF. CDR3 sequence (DNA): TGTGCCAGCAGCTTAGACGGCGGGAGGGCGGAGACCCAGTACTTC.

The sample holds a few counts of this clonotype. V gene TRBV20-1 combines with J gene TRBJ1-5; D unresolved. Germline CDR1 DFQATT, CDR2 SNEGSKA (reference sequence). V was clipped by 4 bases and J by 3 bases, with 13 bases between them. This CDR3 has 14 amino acids. The CDR3 here is CSANIGRINQPQHF. CDR3 bases: TGCAGTGCTAACATCGGTCGGATCAATCAGCCCCAGCATTTT.